Listed below are T cell receptor beta chains from one sample, sequenced in a study of cytomegalovirus exposure and HLA in healthy donors. TCRdb keeps only in-frame clones here, not all; method: immunoSEQ multiplex PCR. Among 99,000 or so clones listed, approximately 82% were seen once. The source material was PBMCs. The source is a man in his forties in good health and CMV-seropositive. The conserved cysteine and the conserved F or W are not part of the CDR3 here.

>TRBV10-3
AISPGTSYEQY
>TRBV7-7
ASSSLEETQY
>TRBV28
ASSSGSSYNEQF
>TRBV11-1
ASSFGTGEETQY
>TRBV7-2
ASSLGSSGLGEQF
>TRBV15
ATSTSGGFYGYT
>TRBV6-1
ASSEASGNYNEQF
>TRBV10-3
AISVGWAGGILDTEAF
>TRBV29-1
SVEARIGTYEQY
>TRBV6-5
ASSPRGYEQF
>TRBV7-3
ASSGGLAGTGELF
>TRBV6-5
ASSPFLRDTQY
>TRBV18
ASSPPGSYNEQF
>TRBV7-6
ASSLDINYGYT
>TRBV7-3
ASSRSGGDNEQF
>TRBV5-6
ASSFGGGGWYGYT
>TRBV6-5
ATARTTEQPQH
>TRBV6-1
ASSALSGGTSTDTQY
>TRBV11-2
ASSANRVADTQY
>TRBV7-2
ASSLEGARYGYT
>TRBV29-1
SVEASGKNIQY
>TRBV4-2
ASSQDWGQPGTDTQY
>TRBV7-3
ASSPQGGNTIY
>TRBV7-6
ASSIGQGQARYEQY
>TRBV10-1
ASSAGGELDTQY
>TRBV2
ASSEVNFFHEQY
>TRBV7-9
ASSSGLAGARNEQF
>TRBV11-1
ASKPPGQGPYEQY
>TRBV9
ASSVRVFGGKETQY
>TRBV19
ASSIAGGPLNEQF
>TRBV4-2
ASSPVGGNYGYT
>TRBV6-6
ASSFRQGDQPQH
>TRBV2
ASTSGTSGAVYNEQF
>TRBV28
ASSFTGGADGYT